This entry concerns a single T cell receptor beta chain. Antigen specificity is unknown. This entry is derived from a study of radiation and T cells in renal cell carcinoma. Regarding the study as a whole: Baseline intratumoral clonotype presence is unknown without pretreatment biopsies. From baseline, blood top tumor clonotypes peaked at 2 weeks post-radiation.

Regarding time point: blood 4 weeks post-SBRT, at nephrectomy. Treatment given: 15 Gy SBRT to primary tumor, nephrectomy 4 weeks later. Nephrectomy followed 15 Gy stereotactic body radiation by 4 weeks. After SBRT, blood was collected at 2 and 4 weeks, plus baseline. The CDR3 sequence is 16 residues long. V dropped 1 base and J dropped 10 bases, with 23 bases sitting between them. Germline lookup yields CDR1 SNHLY and CDR2 FYNNEI. Profiled with immunoSEQ multiplex PCR; TCRdb holds only in-frame clones, not every one. The sample consists of approximately 86,000 clones, around four fifths of them appearing once.

The rearrangement uses TRBV2 and TRBJ2-7; maybe TRBD2 (7 bases). This sequence originates from a man over 45 with renal cell carcinoma. Sequencing was performed on blood, taken from a patient whose treatment included radiotherapy and nephrectomy. DNA for the CDR3: TGTGCCAGCAGTGAAGGCCGCGGGGGCCCGCTAGCGGAACAGTACTTC. Its translation: CASSEGRGGPLAEQYF.